Described below is a single TCR beta chain sequence and its context. Its antigen is still unknown. The input lacks base qualities; no much larger clone sits a single base away. The data originate from a study of blood T cell repertoires in COVID-19 (dated by TCRdb to 2020 to 2022). A note on the overall study: Samples from collaborators originated in the United States, Italy and Spain and spanned both the acute and convalescent phases of COVID-19. Where available, HLA class I and class II types were taken from metadata supplied by the sample provider and were not determined by assay-based typing. Nearly every sample came with metadata listing a de-identified subject ID, COVID-19 status, age in years and sex. Samples were obtained from the ongoing ImmuneRACE study (first 160 participants) and from 950 to 1,500 subjects provided by 6 global collaborators. The prospective study material was composed of cDNA or gDNA derived from T cells, B-cell-depleted T cells, or PBMCs. Subjects who had been exposed to COVID-19, were actively infected with it, or had recovered from it provided the deeply sampled blood TCRbeta repertoires that made up the dataset. The repertoires were released in a freely available public database intended as a resource for research on the immune response to SARS-CoV-2. General findings and caveats noted by the study authors: How much clinical and demographic metadata was included differed by source and by participant, and the metadata was provided uncurated.

The collaborating institutions used their own protocols to collect whole blood in K2EDTA tubes. For TCRbeta analysis, collaborators shipped samples as frozen whole blood, isolated PBMCs, or DNA extracted from either of those sample types. TCRbeta CDR3 regions were amplified from genomic DNA by means of the immunoSEQ Assay, a bias-controlled multiplex PCR. In the original analysis: Within the assay, amplification of reference gene primers was used to estimate how many nucleated cells each sample contained. To quantify the absolute abundance of each unique TCRbeta CDR3 rearrangement, sequence reads were collapsed and filtered. For each sample, productive Simpson clonality was calculated as the square root of Simpson's diversity index over productive rearrangements. As stored in TCRdb, this immuneACCESS dataset retains in-frame rearrangements with V and J assigned. A fraction of the clones does not appear; measured against another copy, unresolved V genes explain less than half of the discrepancy, and the remainder lacks a known reason. Clonal size and the V and J genes are those of that table, whereas D and trimming came from the DNA. The sample includes fewer than 20,000 clones, with nearly 90% observed a single time. Jointly, the top ten make up 9% to 12% of the sample.

The receptor's source is an older man with acute or convalescent COVID-19. Sequences were obtained from peripheral blood.

The nucleotides read TGTGCCAGCAGCGTAGGGCGGATGTCCTACAATGAGCAGTTCTTC. Its coded protein is CASSVGRMSYNEQFF. This chain joins TRBV9 to TRBJ2-1; the D gene lacks a confident call. Based on the germline V gene, the CDR1 and CDR2 sequences are SGDLS and YYNGEE. V is pared back by 0 bases and J by 1 base, with 8 bases lying between the germline termini. The CDR3 runs 15 amino acids, cysteine and phenylalanine included. Of all the DNA, just the CDR3 is kept, 45 bases in frame from base 1.